A single sample gave rise to the 20 T cell receptor beta chains below, sequenced in a study of cytomegalovirus exposure and HLA in healthy donors. Primers: 60 Vbeta forward and 13 Jbeta reverse. Clones were read by immunoSEQ multiplex PCR, and TCRdb kept only the in-frame ones, dropping some. The top ten clones hold just under 2% of a sample with some 29,000 clones, around two fifths of them seen once. What was sequenced was PBMCs. The receptors come from a woman in her forties or fifties in good health and CMV-seronegative.

This clone was found a few times. This chain connects TRBV11-2 to TRBJ2-7; D is possibly TRBD1 (5 bases). V dropped 0 bases and J dropped 7 bases, with 7 bases sitting between them. CDR3 length: 12 residues. CDR1 SGHAT and CDR2 FQNNGV come from the germline V gene. DNA of the CDR3: TGTGCCAGCAGCTTAGACAGGGATGAGCAGTACTTC. The encoded protein is CASSLDRDEQYF. The variable domain in full, completed from reference TRBV11-2 and TRBJ2-7, reads EAGVAQSPRYKIIEKRQSVAFWCNPISGHATLYWYQQILGQGPKLLIQFQNNGVVDDSQLPKDRFSAERLKGVDSTLKIQPAKLEDSAVYLCASSLDRDEQYFGPGTRLTVT.

This chain links TRBV12-5 with TRBJ1-3, with TRBD1 matching 8 bases. The CDR3 length is 14 residues. With V trimmed by 5 bases and J by 7 bases, 7 bases remained unmatched. Per germline, CDR1 LGHNT and CDR2 FRNRAP. The CDR3 nucleotides read TGTGCTAGTGGTCCAAGGACAGGGCTGAACACCATATATTTT. Amino acids: CASGPRTGLNTIYF.

This clone has a handful of counts. The rearrangement joins TRBV7-3 to TRBJ2-3; D is unclear. Germline-derived CDR1 and CDR2 are SGHTA and FQGTGA. This CDR3 has 12 amino acids. V lost 4 bases to trimming and J lost 0 bases, with 2 bases between them. DNA for the CDR3: TGTGCCAGCAGCTCTAGCACAGATACGCAGTATTTT. It codes for CASSSSTDTQYF.

This chain joins TRBV11-3 and TRBJ2-1, with D possibly being TRBD2 (6 bases). With 1 base removed from V and 1 base from J, the gap between germline ends came to 14 bases. Germline V gene data show CDR1 as SGHNT and CDR2 as YENEEA. The CDR3 spans 17 residues. Written as DNA, the CDR3 is TGTGCCAGCAGCTTAGGGGCTCCAGGACTATCCTACAATGAGCAGTTCTTC. Translation gives CASSLGAPGLSYNEQFF.

The chain combines TRBV11-2 with TRBJ2-1; TRBD1 is a possible D gene (5 bases). Trimming took off 3 bases at V and 7 bases at J, with 10 bases between the two ends. Germline CDR1 and CDR2: SGHAT and FQNNGV. The CDR3 is 13 residues long. The CDR3 region has the DNA TGTGCCAGCAGCTTCGAAAACAGGAATGAGCAGTTCTTC. It specifies CASSFENRNEQFF.

V is TRBV18 and J is TRBJ2-3; 9 bases align to TRBD1. Trimming cost V 4 bases and J 3 bases; bases outside gene matches: 8. CDR3 size: 16 residues. The germline gives CDR1 KGHSH, CDR2 LQKENI. The CDR3 nucleotides are TGTGCCAGCTCACAAACAGGGGGCGCGAGGACAGATACGCAGTATTTT. It is translated as CASSQTGGARTDTQYF.

This clone was counted once. This rearrangement joins TRBV7-2 to TRBJ2-7; possible D gene TRBD1, 6 bases. V lost 5 bases and J 2 bases, leaving 16 bases between the germline ends. This CDR3 has 15 amino acids. The V gene's germline CDR1 is SGHTA and CDR2 FQGNSA. CDR3: CASSGMGAGTYEQYF. DNA for the CDR3: TGTGCCAGCAGCGGTATGGGGGCAGGGACCTACGAGCAGTACTTC.

The chain employs TRBV6-5 and TRBJ2-7; D not certain. Trimming pared 2 bases from V and 1 base from J, leaving 9 bases between. CDR1 and CDR2 from the germline V gene are MNHEY and SVGAGI. The CDR3 runs to 14 residues. The chain's CDR3 is CASSYGRLSYEQYF. The CDR3 DNA sequence: TGTGCCAGCAGTTACGGTCGACTTTCCTACGAGCAGTACTTC.

The genes are TRBV5-1 and TRBJ1-1, with TRBD1 identical over 7 bases. The V and J ends lost 3 bases and 1 base, in that order; junction bases with no gene match: 3. Looked up from germline, CDR1 is SGHRS and CDR2 is YFSETQ. This CDR3 has 14 residues. The CDR3 spells CASSSGTANTEAFF. CDR3 bases: TGCGCCAGCAGCTCCGGGACAGCGAACACTGAAGCTTTCTTT.

The gene calls are TRBV7-8 and TRBJ2-3; D gene uncertain. This CDR3 has 15 amino acids. With 1 base removed from V and 1 base from J, the gap between germline ends came to 9 bases. Germline lookup yields CDR1 SGHVS and CDR2 FQNEAQ. CDR3 DNA: TGTGCCAGCAGCTTAGGCTCCAGTCGCACAGATACGCAGTATTTT. Protein product: CASSLGSSRTDTQYF.

This chain links TRBV11-2 with TRBJ1-3; D uncertain. CDR3 length: 16 amino acids. Trimming removed 1 base from V and 0 bases from J, with 10 bases in between. The germline V gene has CDR1 SGHAT and CDR2 FQNNGV. The CDR3 DNA reads as TGTGCCAGCAGCTTAGCCGCCACGAGCTCTGGAAACACCATATATTTT. Translated: CASSLAATSSGNTIYF.

The chain combines TRBV19 with TRBJ1-4; the D is unclear. Germline lookup yields CDR1 LNHDA and CDR2 SQIVND (reference sequence). The ends were cut back, 9 bases at V and 8 bases at J, with 28 bases in the middle. The CDR3 sequence is 17 residues long. The CDR3 reads CASKRTYSHQDREKLFF. The CDR3 DNA is TGTGCCAGCAAGCGGACCTATTCACACCAGGATAGAGAAAAACTGTTTTTT.

The chain joins TRBV27 to TRBJ2-2; 8 bases agree with TRBD2. CDR3 length: 15 amino acids. Germline CDR1 reads MNHEY; CDR2 reads SMNVEV (reference sequence). Trimming removed 7 bases from V and 5 bases from J; junction bases left unmatched: 9. The CDR3 DNA reads TGTGCCAGCAAAGAGGGGGGACTAGGGACCGGGGAGCTGTTTTTT. Translation: CASKEGGLGTGELFF.

The chain joins TRBV15 to TRBJ2-7; 7 bases map to TRBD2. The germline CDR1 and CDR2 sequences are LNHNV and YYDKDF (reference sequence). V lost 4 bases to trimming and J lost 4 bases; unmatched junction nucleotides: 4. The CDR3 totals 13 residues. CDR3 DNA: TGTGCCACCAGCACCTACGGGGGGTACGAGCAGTACTTC. Translation gives CATSTYGGYEQYF.

The V and J genes are TRBV15 and TRBJ2-2, with D perhaps matching TRBD1 (6 bases). CDR1 is LNHNV, CDR2 YYDKDF, per germline (reference sequence). The CDR3 totals 18 residues. V lost 1 base, J lost 0 bases, and 15 bases lay in between. Here the CDR3 DNA reads TGTGCCACCAGCAGAGCCCGGGACACCTTATCGAACACCGGGGAGCTGTTTTTT. This sequence encodes CATSRARDTLSNTGELFF.

This clone has just a few counts. The chain combines TRBV2 with TRBJ2-3, with TRBD1 matching over 10 bases. This CDR3 region has 15 residues. Trimming cost V 2 bases and J 6 bases; bases outside gene matches: 5. Germline CDR1 and CDR2: SNHLY and FYNNEI. The CDR3 DNA reads as TGTGCCAGCAGTGAATCGGGACAGGGGTGGGATACGCAGTATTTT. Translating it yields CASSESGQGWDTQYF.

V usage is TRBV19 and J usage is TRBJ2-5; 8 positions agree with TRBD1. The CDR3 extends over 13 amino acids. CDR1 LNHDA and CDR2 SQIVND come from the germline V gene (reference sequence). Trimming removed 1 base from V and 6 bases from J; junction bases left unmatched: 1. CDR3 residues: CASSIGQGKTQYF. The CDR3 nucleotides are TGTGCCAGTAGTATAGGACAGGGGAAGACCCAGTACTTC.

This rearrangement joins TRBV9 to TRBJ1-2; TRBD1 aligns across 7 bases. This CDR3 has 13 amino acids. J lost 4 bases, V lost 7 bases, and 7 bases had no gene match. The germline V gene encodes CDR1 SGDLS and CDR2 YYNGEE. The CDR3 loop is CASGRGTAYGYTF. The CDR3 DNA follows: TGTGCCAGCGGAAGGGGGACAGCCTATGGCTACACCTTC.

The sample holds a few counts of this clone. This chain links TRBV29-1 with TRBJ1-6, with TRBD1 matching 8 bases. The junction had 5 bases not matched to a gene; V was cut back by 4 bases and J by 6 bases. CDR3 size: 14 residues. Germline V gene data show CDR1 as SQVTM and CDR2 as ANQGSEA. This CDR3 reads CSVAYGQGNSPLHF. The CDR3 DNA reads TGCAGCGTTGCGTACGGACAGGGTAATTCACCCCTCCACTTT.

The rearrangement joins TRBV2 to TRBJ2-7; 9 positions agree with TRBD1. The CDR3 loop spans 13 amino acids. V gave up 4 bases and J gave up 7 bases; unmatched junction bases: 5. Per germline, CDR1 SNHLY and CDR2 FYNNEI. This CDR3 is CASSVGQGYEQYF. CDR3 DNA: TGTGCCAGCAGTGTGGGACAGGGTTATGAGCAGTACTTC.